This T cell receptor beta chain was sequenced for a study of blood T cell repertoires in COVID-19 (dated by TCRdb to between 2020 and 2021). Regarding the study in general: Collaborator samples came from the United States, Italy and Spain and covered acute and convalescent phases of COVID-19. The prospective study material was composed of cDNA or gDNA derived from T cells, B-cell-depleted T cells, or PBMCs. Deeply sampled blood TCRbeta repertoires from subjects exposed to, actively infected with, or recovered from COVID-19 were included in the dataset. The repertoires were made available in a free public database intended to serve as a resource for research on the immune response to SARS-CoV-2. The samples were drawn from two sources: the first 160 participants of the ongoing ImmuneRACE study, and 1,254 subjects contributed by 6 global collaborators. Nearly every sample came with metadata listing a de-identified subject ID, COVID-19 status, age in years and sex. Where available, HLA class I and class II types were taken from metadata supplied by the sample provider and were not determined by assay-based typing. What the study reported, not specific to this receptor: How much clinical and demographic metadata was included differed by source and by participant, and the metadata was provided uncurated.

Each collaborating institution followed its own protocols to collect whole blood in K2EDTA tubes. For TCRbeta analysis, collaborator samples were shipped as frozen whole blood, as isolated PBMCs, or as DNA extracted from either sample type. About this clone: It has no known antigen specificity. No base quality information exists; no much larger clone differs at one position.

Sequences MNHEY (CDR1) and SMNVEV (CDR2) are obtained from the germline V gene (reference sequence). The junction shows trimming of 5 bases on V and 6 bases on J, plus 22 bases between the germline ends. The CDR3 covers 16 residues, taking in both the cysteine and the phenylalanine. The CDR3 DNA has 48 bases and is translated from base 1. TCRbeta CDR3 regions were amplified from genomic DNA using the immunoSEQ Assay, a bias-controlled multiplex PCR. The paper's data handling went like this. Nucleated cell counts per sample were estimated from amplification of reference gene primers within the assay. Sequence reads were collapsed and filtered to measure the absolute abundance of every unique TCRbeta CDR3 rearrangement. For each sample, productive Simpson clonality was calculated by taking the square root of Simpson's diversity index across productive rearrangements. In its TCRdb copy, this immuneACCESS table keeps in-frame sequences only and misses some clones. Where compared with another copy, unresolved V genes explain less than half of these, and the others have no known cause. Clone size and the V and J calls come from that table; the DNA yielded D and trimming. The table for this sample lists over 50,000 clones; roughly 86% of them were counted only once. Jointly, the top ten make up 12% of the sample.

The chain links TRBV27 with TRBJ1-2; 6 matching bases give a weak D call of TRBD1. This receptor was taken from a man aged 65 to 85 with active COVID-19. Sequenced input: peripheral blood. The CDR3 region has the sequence CASSPTGHAIRNGYTF. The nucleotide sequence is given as TGTGCCAGCAGTCCGACAGGCCACGCTATAAGGAATGGCTACACCTTC.